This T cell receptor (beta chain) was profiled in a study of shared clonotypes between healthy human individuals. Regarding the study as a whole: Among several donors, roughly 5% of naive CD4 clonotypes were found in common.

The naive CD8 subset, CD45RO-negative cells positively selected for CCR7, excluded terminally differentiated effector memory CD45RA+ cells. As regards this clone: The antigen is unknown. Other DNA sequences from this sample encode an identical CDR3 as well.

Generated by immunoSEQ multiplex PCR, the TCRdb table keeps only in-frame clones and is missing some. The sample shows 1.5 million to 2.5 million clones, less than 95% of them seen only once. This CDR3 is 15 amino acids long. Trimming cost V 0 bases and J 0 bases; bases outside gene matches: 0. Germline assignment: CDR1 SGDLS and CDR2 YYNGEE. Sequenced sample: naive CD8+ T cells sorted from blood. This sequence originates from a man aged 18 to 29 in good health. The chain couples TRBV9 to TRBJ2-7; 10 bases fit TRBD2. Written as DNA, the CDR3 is TGTGCCAGCAGCGTAGGGACTAGCGGCTCCTACGAGCAGTACTTC. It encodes CASSVGTSGSYEQYF.